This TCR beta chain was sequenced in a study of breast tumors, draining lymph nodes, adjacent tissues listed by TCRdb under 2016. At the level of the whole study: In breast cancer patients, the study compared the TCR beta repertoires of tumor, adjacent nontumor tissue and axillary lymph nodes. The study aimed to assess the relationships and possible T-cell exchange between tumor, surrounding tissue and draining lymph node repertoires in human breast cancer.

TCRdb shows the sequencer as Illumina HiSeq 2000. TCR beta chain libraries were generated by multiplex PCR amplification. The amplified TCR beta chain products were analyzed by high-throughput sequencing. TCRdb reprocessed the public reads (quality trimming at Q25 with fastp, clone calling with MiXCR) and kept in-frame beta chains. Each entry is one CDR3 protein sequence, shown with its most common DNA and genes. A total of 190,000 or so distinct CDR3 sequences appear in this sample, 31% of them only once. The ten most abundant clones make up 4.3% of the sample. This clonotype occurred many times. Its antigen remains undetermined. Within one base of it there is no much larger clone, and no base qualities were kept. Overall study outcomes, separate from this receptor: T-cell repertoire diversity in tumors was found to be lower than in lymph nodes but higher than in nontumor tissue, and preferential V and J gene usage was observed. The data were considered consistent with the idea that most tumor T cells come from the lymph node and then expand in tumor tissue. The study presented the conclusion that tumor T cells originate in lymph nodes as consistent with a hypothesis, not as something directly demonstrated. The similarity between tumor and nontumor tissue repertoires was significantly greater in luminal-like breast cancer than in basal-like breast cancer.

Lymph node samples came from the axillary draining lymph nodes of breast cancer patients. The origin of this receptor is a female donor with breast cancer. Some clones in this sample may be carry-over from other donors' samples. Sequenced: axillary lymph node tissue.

Here is the DNA: TGTGCCAGCAGCTTTAGCGGGGGCCCCTACGAGCAGTACTTC. It specifies CASSFSGGPYEQYF. The V and J genes are TRBV7-2 and TRBJ2-7; the junction holds 9 bases that match TRBD2. CDR1 SGHTA and CDR2 FQGNSA are derived from the germline V gene. At the junction V is shortened by 3 bases and J by 2 bases; bases outside the gene matches: 2. Taken from cysteine to phenylalanine, the CDR3 has 14 residues. Only CDR3 DNA remains: 42 bases, in frame from the first base.